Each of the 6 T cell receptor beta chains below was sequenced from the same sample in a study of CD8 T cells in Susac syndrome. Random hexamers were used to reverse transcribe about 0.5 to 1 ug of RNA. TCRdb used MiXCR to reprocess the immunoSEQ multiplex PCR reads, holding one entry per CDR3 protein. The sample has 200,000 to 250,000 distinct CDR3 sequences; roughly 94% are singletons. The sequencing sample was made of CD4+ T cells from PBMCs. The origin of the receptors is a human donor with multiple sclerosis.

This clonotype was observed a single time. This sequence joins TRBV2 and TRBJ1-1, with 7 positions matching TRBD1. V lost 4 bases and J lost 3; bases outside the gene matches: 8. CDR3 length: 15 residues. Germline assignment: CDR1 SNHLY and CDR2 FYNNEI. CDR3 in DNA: TGTGCCAGCAGTGGCCTACCACAGGGGTACACTGAAGCTTTCTTT. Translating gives CASSGLPQGYTEAFF.

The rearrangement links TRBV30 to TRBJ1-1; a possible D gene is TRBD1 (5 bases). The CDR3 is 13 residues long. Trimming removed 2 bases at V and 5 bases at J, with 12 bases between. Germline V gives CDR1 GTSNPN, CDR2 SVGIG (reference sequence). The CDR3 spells CAWSRGEWTEAFF. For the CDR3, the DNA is TGTGCCTGGAGTAGGGGTGAATGGACTGAAGCTTTCTTT.

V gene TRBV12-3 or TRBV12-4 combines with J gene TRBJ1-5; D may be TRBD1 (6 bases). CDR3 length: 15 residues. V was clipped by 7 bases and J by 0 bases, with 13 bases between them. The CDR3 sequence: CASTLGTYSNQPQHF. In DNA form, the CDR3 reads TGTGCCAGCACACTCGGGACATATAGCAATCAGCCCCAGCATTTT.

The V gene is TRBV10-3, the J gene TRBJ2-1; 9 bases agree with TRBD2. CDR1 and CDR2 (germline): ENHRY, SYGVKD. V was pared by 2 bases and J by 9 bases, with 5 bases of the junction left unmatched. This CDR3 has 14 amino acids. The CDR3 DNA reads TGTGCCATCAGTGAGGGGGTAGCGGGGGCTGAGCAGTTCTTC. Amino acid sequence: CAISEGVAGAEQFF.

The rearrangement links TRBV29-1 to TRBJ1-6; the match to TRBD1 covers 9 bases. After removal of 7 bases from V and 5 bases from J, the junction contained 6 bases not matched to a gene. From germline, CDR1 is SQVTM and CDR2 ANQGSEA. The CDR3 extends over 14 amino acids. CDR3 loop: CSATQGANNSPLHF. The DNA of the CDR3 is TGCAGCGCCACACAGGGGGCAAATAATTCACCCCTCCACTTT.

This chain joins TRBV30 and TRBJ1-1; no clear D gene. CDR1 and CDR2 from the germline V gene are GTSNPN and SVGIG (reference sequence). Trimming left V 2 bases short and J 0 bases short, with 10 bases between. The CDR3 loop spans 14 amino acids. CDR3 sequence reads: CAWSTQVVNTEAFF. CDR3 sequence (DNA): TGTGCCTGGAGTACCCAGGTGGTGAACACTGAAGCTTTCTTT.